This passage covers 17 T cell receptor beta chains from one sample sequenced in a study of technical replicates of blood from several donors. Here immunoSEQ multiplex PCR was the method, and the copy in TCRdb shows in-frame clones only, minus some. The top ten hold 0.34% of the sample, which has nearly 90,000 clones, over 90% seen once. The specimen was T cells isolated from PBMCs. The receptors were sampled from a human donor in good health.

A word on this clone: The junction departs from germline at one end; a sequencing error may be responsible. CDR3 in amino acids: CATRSGQLNEKLFF. CDR3 in DNA: TGTGCCACCCGCAGCGGACAGCTTAATGAAAAACTGTTTTTT. The gene calls are TRBV15 and TRBJ1-4; D perhaps matches TRBD1 (6 bases). The CDR3 contains 14 residues. The germline V gene encodes CDR1 LNHNV and CDR2 YYDKDF (reference sequence).

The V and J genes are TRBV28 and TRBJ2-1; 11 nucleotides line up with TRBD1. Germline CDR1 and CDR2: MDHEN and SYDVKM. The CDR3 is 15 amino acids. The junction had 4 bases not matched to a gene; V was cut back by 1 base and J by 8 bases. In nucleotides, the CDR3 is TGTGCCAGCAGTTTATTTAGGACAGGGGGCGATGAGCAGTTCTTC. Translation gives CASSLFRTGGDEQFF.

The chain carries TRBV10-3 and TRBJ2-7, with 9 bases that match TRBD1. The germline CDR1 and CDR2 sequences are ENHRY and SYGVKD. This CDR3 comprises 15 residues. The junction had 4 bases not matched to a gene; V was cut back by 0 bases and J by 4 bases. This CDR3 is CAISESGTGLYEQYF. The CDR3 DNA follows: TGTGCCATCAGTGAGTCCGGGACAGGGCTATACGAGCAGTACTTC.

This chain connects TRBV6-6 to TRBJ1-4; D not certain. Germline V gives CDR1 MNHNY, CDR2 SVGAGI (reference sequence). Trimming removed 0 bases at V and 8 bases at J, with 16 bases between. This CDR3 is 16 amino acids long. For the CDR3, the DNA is TGTGCCAGCAGTTACTCTCTGTGGGCAGGAGGGGAAAAACTGTTTTTT. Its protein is CASSYSLWAGGEKLFF.

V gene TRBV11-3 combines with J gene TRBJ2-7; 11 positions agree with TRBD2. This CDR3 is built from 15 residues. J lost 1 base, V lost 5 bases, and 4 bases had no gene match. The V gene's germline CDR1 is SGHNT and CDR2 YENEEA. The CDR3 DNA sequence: TGTGCCAGCAGCCGGACTAGCGGGCAATCCTACGAGCAGTACTTC. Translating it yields CASSRTSGQSYEQYF.

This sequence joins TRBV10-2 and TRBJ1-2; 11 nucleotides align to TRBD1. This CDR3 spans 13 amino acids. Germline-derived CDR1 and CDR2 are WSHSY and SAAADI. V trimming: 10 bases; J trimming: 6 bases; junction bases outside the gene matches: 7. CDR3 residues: CATSGQGAHGYTF. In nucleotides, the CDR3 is TGCGCCACCTCCGGACAGGGGGCGCATGGCTACACCTTC.

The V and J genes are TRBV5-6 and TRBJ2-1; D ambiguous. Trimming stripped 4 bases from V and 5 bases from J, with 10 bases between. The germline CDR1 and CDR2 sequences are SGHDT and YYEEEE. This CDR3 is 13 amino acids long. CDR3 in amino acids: CASSETLHNEQFF. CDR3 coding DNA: TGTGCCAGCAGCGAGACTCTCCACAATGAGCAGTTCTTC. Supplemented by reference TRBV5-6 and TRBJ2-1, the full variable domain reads DAGVTQSPTHLIKTRGQQVTLRCSPKSGHDTVSWYQQALGQGPQFIFQYYEEEERQRGNFPDRFSGHQFPNYSSELNVNALLLGDSALYLCASSETLHNEQFFGPGTRLTVL.

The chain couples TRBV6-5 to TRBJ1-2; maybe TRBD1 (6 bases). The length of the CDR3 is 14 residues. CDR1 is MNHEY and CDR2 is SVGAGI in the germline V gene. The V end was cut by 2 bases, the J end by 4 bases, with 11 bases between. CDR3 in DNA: TGTGCCAGCAGTTACCGGGGGGCGCCCTATGGCTACACCTTC. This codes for CASSYRGAPYGYTF.

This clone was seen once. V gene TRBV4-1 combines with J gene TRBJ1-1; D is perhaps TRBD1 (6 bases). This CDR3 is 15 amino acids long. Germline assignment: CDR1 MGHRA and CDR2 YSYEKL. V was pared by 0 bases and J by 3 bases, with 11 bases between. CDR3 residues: CASSQEGGRYTEAFF. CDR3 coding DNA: TGCGCCAGCAGCCAAGAAGGGGGAAGGTACACTGAAGCTTTCTTT.

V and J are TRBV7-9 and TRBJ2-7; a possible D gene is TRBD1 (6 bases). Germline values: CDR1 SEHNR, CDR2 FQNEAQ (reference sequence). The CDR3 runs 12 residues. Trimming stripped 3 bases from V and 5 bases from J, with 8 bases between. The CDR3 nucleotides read TGTGCCAGCAGCTTGGCAGGGGACGAGCAGTACTTC. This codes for CASSLAGDEQYF. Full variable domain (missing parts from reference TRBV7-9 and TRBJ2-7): DTGVSQNPRHKITKRGQNVTFRCDPISEHNRLYWYRQTLGQGPEFLTYFQNEAQLEKSRLLSDRFSAERPKGSFSTLEIQRTEQGDSAMYLCASSLAGDEQYFGPGTRLTVT.

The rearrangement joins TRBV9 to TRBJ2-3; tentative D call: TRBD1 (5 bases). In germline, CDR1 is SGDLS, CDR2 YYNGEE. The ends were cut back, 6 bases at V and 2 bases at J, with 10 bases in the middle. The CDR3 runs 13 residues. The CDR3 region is CASTPDNTDTQYF. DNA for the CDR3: TGTGCCAGCACCCCGGACAACACAGATACGCAGTATTTT.

For the CDR3, the DNA is TGTGCCACCACCCCGGGGACAGGGAAGGGGAGCACTGAAGCTTTCTTT. The encoded protein is CATTPGTGKGSTEAFF. The chain uses TRBV10-3 and TRBJ1-1, with 9 bases lining up with TRBD1. The germline CDR1 and CDR2 sequences are ENHRY and SYGVKD. The V and J ends lost 10 bases and 4 bases, in that order; junction bases with no gene match: 16. The CDR3 is made up of 16 amino acids.

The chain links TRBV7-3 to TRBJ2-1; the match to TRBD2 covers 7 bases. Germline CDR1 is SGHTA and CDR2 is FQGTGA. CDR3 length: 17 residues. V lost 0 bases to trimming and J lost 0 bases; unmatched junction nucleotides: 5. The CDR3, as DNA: TGTGCCAGCAGCTTAACAGTAGGCGGGAGCTCCTACAATGAGCAGTTCTTC. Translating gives CASSLTVGGSSYNEQFF.

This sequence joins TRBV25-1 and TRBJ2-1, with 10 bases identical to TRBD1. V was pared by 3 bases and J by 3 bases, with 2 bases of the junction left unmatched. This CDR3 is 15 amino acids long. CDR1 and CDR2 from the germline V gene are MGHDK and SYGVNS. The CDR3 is CASSEGQGFYNEQFF. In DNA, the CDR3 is TGTGCCAGCAGTGAGGGACAGGGGTTCTACAATGAGCAGTTCTTC. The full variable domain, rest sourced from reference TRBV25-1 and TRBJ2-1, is EADIYQTPRYLVIGTGKKITLECSQTMGHDKMYWYQQDPGMELHLIHYSYGVNSTEKGDLSSESTVSRIRTEHFPLTLESARPSHTSQYLCASSEGQGFYNEQFFGPGTRLTVL.

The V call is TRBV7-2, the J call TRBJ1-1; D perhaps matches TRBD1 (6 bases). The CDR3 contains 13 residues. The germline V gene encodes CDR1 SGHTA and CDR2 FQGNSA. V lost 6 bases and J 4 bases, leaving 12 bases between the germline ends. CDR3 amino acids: CASSFMDSTEAFF. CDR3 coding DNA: TGTGCCAGCAGTTTTATGGACAGCACTGAAGCTTTCTTT.

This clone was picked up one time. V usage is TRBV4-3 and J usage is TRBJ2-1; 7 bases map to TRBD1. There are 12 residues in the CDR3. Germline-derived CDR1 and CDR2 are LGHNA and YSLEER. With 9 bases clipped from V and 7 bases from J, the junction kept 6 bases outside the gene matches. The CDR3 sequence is CASSLQGNEQFF. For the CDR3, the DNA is TGCGCCAGTAGCTTACAGGGGAATGAGCAGTTCTTC.

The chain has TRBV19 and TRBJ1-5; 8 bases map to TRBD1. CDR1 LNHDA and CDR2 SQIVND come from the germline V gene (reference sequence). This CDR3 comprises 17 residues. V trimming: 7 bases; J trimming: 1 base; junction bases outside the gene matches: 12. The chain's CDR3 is CASNWRAGGFSNQPQHF. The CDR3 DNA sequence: TGTGCCAGTAATTGGAGGGCAGGGGGCTTCAGCAATCAGCCCCAGCATTTT.